The 5 T cell receptor beta chains in this list originate from one sample, sequenced in a study of tissue T cells after allogeneic stem cell transplantation. Assay: immunoSEQ multiplex PCR; the TCRdb copy retains only in-frame clones and omits some. The data show 40,000 to 50,000 clones, 73% seen once. The sequenced sample was sorted cells pooled from one or two spleens. The source is a pool of C57BL/6 mice in good health.

To note about this clone: Gene names denote mouse genes. Coverage ceases 1 residue before the CDR3 finishes, and the germline J gene fills in the end. V and J are TRBV12-1 and TRBJ2-1; 9 bases line up with TRBD2. This CDR3 has 15 amino acids. In germline, CDR1 is SGHSN, CDR2 HYEKVE. The V gene end was trimmed by 0 bases and the J gene end by 3 bases; junction bases not matched to a gene: 2. Partial CDR3 DNA: TGTGCCAGCTCTCTCCGGGACTGGGCCTATGCTGAGCAGTTC. This codes for CASSLRDWAYAEQF. The whole CDR3 protein is CASSLRDWAYAEQFF.

Comment on this clone: Gene names are the mouse ones. The read falls 1 residue short of the CDR3 end, and the missing part is taken from the germline J gene. The chain carries TRBV13-3 and TRBJ2-7; 10 positions match TRBD2. The CDR3 contains 14 residues. Trimming took 5 bases from V and 0 from J; bases not matched to a gene: 2. Germline loops: CDR1 NNHDY, CDR2 SYVADS. The CDR3 sequence is CASRDWGSSYEQYF. The covered CDR3 bases are TGTGCCAGCAGGGACTGGGGGAGCTCCTATGAACAGTAC.

This clone was seen a handful of times. Genes here carry mouse names. The missing CDR3 end, 1 residue past where the read stops, is filled in from the germline J gene. Other DNA sequences in the sample encode the same CDR3. J is TRBJ2-2 and V is TRBV13-2; 8 nucleotides agree with TRBD2. The CDR3 is 16 amino acids. The trim removed 1 base at V and 3 bases at J, leaving 5 bases unmatched. Germline assignment: CDR1 NNHNN and CDR2 SYGAGS (reference sequence). The DNA read from the CDR3 is TGTGCCAGCGGTGATCTGGGGGGCGCGGACACCGGGCAGCTCTAC. Protein: CASGDLGGADTGQLY. The entire CDR3 reads CASGDLGGADTGQLYF.

This clone showed up just a few times. The germline and genes are mouse ones. The read ends 1 residue early relative to the CDR3; the germline J gene fills the gap. The chain uses TRBV15 and TRBJ2-7; possibly TRBD1 for D (6 bases). The germline V gene encodes CDR1 SGHND and CDR2 FRSKSL. The V end lost 6 bases, the J end lost 2 bases, and 11 bases lay between the germline ends. CDR3 length equals 13 residues. The CDR3 sequence: CASRSGHPYEQYF. The covered CDR3 bases are TGTGCCAGCAGATCGGGACACCCCTATGAACAGTAC.

This clone has a single count. Gene names and germline match the mouse. The CDR3 goes on 1 residue after the read ends, and that part is filled in from the germline J gene. The chain couples TRBV13-2 to TRBJ1-6; D unclear. TRBJ1-6 is an ORF for which the function is uncertain. Germline CDR1 is NNHNN and CDR2 is SYGAGS (reference sequence). The CDR3 contains 14 residues. Between the trimmed V and J ends, which lost 4 bases and 0 bases, there was a span of 5 bases. The CDR3 reads CASGRNSYNSPLYF. The covered CDR3 bases are TGTGCCAGCGGTAGGAATTCCTATAATTCGCCCCTCTAC.